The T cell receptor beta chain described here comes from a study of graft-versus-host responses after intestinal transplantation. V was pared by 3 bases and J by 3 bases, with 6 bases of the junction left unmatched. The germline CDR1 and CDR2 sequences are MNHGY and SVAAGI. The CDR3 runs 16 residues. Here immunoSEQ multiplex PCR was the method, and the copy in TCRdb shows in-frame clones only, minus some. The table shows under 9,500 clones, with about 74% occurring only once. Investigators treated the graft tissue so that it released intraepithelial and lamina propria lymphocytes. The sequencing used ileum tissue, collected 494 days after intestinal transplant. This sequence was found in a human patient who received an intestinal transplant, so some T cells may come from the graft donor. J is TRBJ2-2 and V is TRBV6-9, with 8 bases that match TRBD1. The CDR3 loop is CASSYQDRVDTGELFF. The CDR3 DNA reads TGTGCCAGCAGTTACCAGGACAGGGTGGACACCGGGGAGCTGTTTTTT.